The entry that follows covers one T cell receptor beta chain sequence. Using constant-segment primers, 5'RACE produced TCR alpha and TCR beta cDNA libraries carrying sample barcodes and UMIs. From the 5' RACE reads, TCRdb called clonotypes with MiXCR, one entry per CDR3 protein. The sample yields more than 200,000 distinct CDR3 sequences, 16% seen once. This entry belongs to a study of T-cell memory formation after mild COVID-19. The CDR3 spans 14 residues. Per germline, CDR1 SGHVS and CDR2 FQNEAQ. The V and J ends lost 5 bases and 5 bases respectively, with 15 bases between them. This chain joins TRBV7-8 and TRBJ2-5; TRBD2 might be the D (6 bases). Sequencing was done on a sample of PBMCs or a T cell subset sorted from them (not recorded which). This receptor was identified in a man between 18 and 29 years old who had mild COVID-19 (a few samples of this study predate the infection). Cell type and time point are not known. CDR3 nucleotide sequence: TGTGCCAGCAGCGGCGGGGTAGCAGGCGAGACCCAGTACTTC. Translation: CASSGGVAGETQYF.